This TCR beta chain was identified during a study of CD4 T cells in relation to SARS-CoV-2 and coronaviruses. As for the study in general: Crossreactive spike epitopes shared across donors were mapped to their HLA restriction. Study observations and caveats: This crossreactivity analysis covered spike protein alone, no other viral proteins.

The unexposed donors gave CD4+ T cells in about 2010-2019, prior to COVID-19. In the case of this clone: What it recognizes is unknown.

V shed 2 bases and J shed 4 bases, with 8 bases lying between them. CDR1 and CDR2 from the germline V gene are SGHTA and FQGTGA. The CDR3 covers 13 residues. The table came from immunoSEQ multiplex PCR; TCRdb's copy has only in-frame clones and leaves some out. This sample carries around 65,000 clones, more than 75% of them seen once, and the ten largest clones take 1.5% to 2%. The rearrangement joins TRBV7-3 to TRBJ1-2; no clear D. This TCR derives from a human donor in good health. The material sequenced was memory CD4+ T cells from PBMCs. The CDR3 region is CASSLGSSYGYTF. As DNA, the CDR3 is TGTGCCAGCAGCTTAGGATCCTCCTATGGCTACACCTTC.